A selection of T cell receptor beta chains follows, all from one sample in a study of T cells in Graves' hyperthyroidism and ophthalmopathy. TCRdb re-analysed the multiplex PCR reads in MiXCR, keeping a single row per CDR3 protein. Here the sample spans about 580,000 distinct CDR3 sequences, roughly 46% being singletons. The specimen sequenced was peripheral blood or thyroid tissue (not recorded which). The receptors were gathered from a woman aged 18 to 35 with Graves' hyperthyroidism. Each CDR3 is given with its conserved first and last residue. A D gene is named only where the DNA matches it firmly. Clone size is stated in some rows and not others, as once, few, many or a class when expanded.

NA	TRBV4-3	NA	TRBJ1-1	CASSQVVGGHDEAFF	TGCGCCAGCAGCCAAGTTGTCGGGGGGCATGATGAAGCTTTCTTT
many	TRBV30	NA	TRBJ2-7	CAWSYSSYEQYF	TGTGCCTGGAGTTATAGCTCCTACGAGCAGTACTTC
many	TRBV7-2	TRBD2	TRBJ2-7	CASSLSGLARSEQYF	TGTGCCAGCAGCTTATCCGGACTAGCGAGGTCCGAGCAGTACTTC
NA	TRBV29-1	TRBD1	TRBJ2-5	CSGAPTGAVQTQYF	TGCAGCGGTGCCCCGACAGGGGCCGTTCAGACCCAGTACTTC
few	TRBV7-9	TRBD2	TRBJ2-3	CASRLAGTADTQYF	TGTGCCAGTAGACTAGCGGGGACGGCAGATACGCAGTATTTT
NA	TRBV15	NA	TRBJ2-7	CATSSEPGGDEQYF	TGTGCCACCAGCAGTGAGCCAGGGGGGGACGAGCAGTACTTC
NA	TRBV7-8	NA	TRBJ2-4	CASSLVGAGGNQYF	TGTGCCAGCAGCTTAGTTGGCGCAGGGGGGAATCAGTACTTC
NA	TRBV6-2/TRBV6-3	NA	TRBJ1-5	CASSYSGGQNQPQHF	TGTGCCAGCAGTTACTCGGGGGGGCAAAATCAGCCCCAGCATTTT
NA	TRBV7-2	NA	TRBJ2-1	CASSLSGSNEQFF	TGTGCCAGCAGCTTAAGTGGGAGTAATGAGCAGTTCTTC
many	TRBV3-1	TRBD2	TRBJ2-5	CASSRRTSGIETQYF	TGTGCCAGCAGCCGACGGACTAGCGGGATAGAGACCCAGTACTTC
NA	TRBV29-1	NA	TRBJ1-4	CSVVGYGEKLFF	TGCAGCGTTGTAGGGTACGGTGAAAAACTGTTTTTT
NA	TRBV29-1	NA	TRBJ2-2	CSAGHSKGNTGELFF	TGCAGCGCGGGACACTCAAAGGGGAACACCGGGGAGCTGTTTTTT
NA	TRBV10-3	TRBD2	TRBJ2-3	CAISETGTSGITDTQYF	TGTGCCATCAGTGAAACCGGGACTAGCGGGATAACAGATACGCAGTATTTT
NA	TRBV2	NA	TRBJ1-1	CASSDWGRGTEAFF	TGTGCCAGCAGTGATTGGGGGCGAGGAACTGAAGCTTTCTTT
once	TRBV12-3/TRBV12-4	NA	TRBJ1-5	CASSLRGDGYEQPQHF	TGTGCCAGCAGTTTGCGAGGGGACGGGTACGAGCAGCCCCAGCATTTT
NA	TRBV7-9	NA	TRBJ1-2	CASSQDYRDYGYTF	TGTGCCAGCAGCCAAGATTACCGGGACTATGGCTACACCTTC
NA	TRBV29-1	NA	TRBJ2-2	CSVDGAGELFF	TGCAGCGTTGATGGGGCAGGGGAGCTGTTTTTT
NA	TRBV7-2	NA	TRBJ2-1	CANAGNRVSEQFF	TGTGCCAACGCCGGGAACAGGGTCTCTGAGCAGTTCTTC
few	TRBV3-1	NA	TRBJ1-1	CASSQVTREAFF	TGTGCCAGCAGCCAAGTTACGAGGGAAGCTTTCTTT
many	TRBV5-5	TRBD1	TRBJ1-1	CASSGLQGAGTEAFF	TGTGCCAGCAGCGGACTACAGGGGGCCGGCACTGAAGCTTTCTTT
many	TRBV25-1	TRBD2	TRBJ2-5	CASSLGLAGWSSETQYF	TGTGCCAGCAGTTTGGGACTAGCGGGATGGTCTTCAGAGACCCAGTACTTC
many	TRBV2	TRBD1	TRBJ1-4	CASSEGGTDLPVRF	TGTGCCAGCAGTGAAGGCGGGACAGACCTCCCCGTCCGGTTT
few	TRBV12-5	TRBD1	TRBJ1-2	CASGLVLGTGWNYGYTF	TGTGCTAGTGGTTTGGTACTTGGGACAGGGTGGAACTATGGCTACACCTTC
NA	TRBV30	TRBD1	TRBJ1-2	CAWIRQGATYGYTF	TGTGCCTGGATTCGACAGGGGGCGACGTATGGCTACACCTTC
NA	TRBV7-2	NA	TRBJ2-4	CASTRGQGTNIQYF	TGTGCCAGCACCCGGGGGCAGGGCACGAACATTCAGTACTTC
many	TRBV6-2/TRBV6-3	NA	TRBJ1-4	CASGGGLGEKLFF	TGTGCCAGCGGAGGGGGTCTCGGAGAAAAACTGTTTTTT
many	TRBV6-5	TRBD1	TRBJ1-2	CASRSDRGRRYYGYTF	TGTGCCAGCAGGTCCGACAGGGGGCGAAGGTACTATGGCTACACCTTC
NA	TRBV29-1	NA	TRBJ2-3	CSVSWGSSGTDTQYF	TGCAGCGTTTCCTGGGGATCCTCTGGCACAGATACGCAGTATTTT
NA	TRBV19	TRBD1	TRBJ2-7	CASSTGGEQYF	TGTGCCAGTAGCACAGGGGGCGAGCAGTACTTC
NA	TRBV7-3	TRBD2	TRBJ2-3	CASSLGSGSSNTQYF	TGTGCCAGCAGCTTAGGTAGCGGGAGTTCAAATACGCAGTATTTT
NA	TRBV29-1	TRBD1	TRBJ1-2	CSARQGPGNYGYTF	TGCAGCGCTAGACAGGGGCCGGGCAACTATGGCTACACCTTC
many	TRBV6-2/TRBV6-3	NA	TRBJ2-7	CASSPHREQYF	TGTGCCAGCAGTCCCCATAGGGAGCAGTACTTC
many	TRBV7-2	TRBD1	TRBJ1-5	CASSLTTGPYSNQPQHF	TGTGCCAGCAGCCTGACGACAGGGCCATATAGCAATCAGCCCCAGCATTTT
many	TRBV4-1	NA	TRBJ1-5	CASSAKIQGNQPQHF	TGCGCCAGCAGCGCTAAAATACAGGGCAATCAGCCCCAGCATTTT
many	TRBV5-1	NA	TRBJ1-2	CASTQSGGADGYTF	TGCGCCAGCACCCAATCGGGGGGAGCGGATGGCTACACCTTC
NA	TRBV10-3	NA	TRBJ2-3	CAISGGVPDTQYF	TGTGCCATCAGTGGAGGGGTTCCAGATACGCAGTATTTT
many	TRBV10-3	TRBD2	TRBJ2-2	CASGTSGPTGELFF	TGTGCCAGCGGGACTAGCGGGCCCACCGGGGAGCTGTTTTTT
NA	TRBV14	TRBD1	TRBJ2-7	CASSQTGGRNEQYF	TGTGCCAGCAGCCAGACAGGGGGTAGGAACGAGCAGTACTTC
many	TRBV27	TRBD1	TRBJ2-5	CASSRDRGQETQYF	TGTGCCAGCAGCCGAGACAGGGGCCAAGAGACCCAGTACTTC
NA	TRBV24-1	TRBD2	TRBJ2-7	CATSEGLAGEIHEQYF	TGTGCCACCAGTGAGGGCCTAGCGGGGGAAATCCACGAGCAGTACTTC
NA	TRBV27	NA	TRBJ1-6	CASSKGPSPPHF	TGTGCCAGCAGCAAGGGGCCTTCACCCCCCCACTTT
NA	TRBV20-1	TRBD2	TRBJ2-3	CSASARLAGLTDTQYF	TGCAGTGCTAGTGCCCGGCTAGCGGGTCTCACAGATACGCAGTATTTT
few	TRBV4-1	NA	TRBJ1-2	CASSIFRPAEDDGYTF	TGCGCCAGCAGCATATTCCGACCGGCAGAGGACGATGGCTACACCTTC
NA	TRBV7-3	TRBD2	TRBJ2-7	CASSQAGAMNNEQYF	TGTGCCAGCAGCCAAGCGGGAGCCATGAACAATGAGCAGTACTTC
NA	TRBV7-2	TRBD1	TRBJ2-7	CASSRPGQGFYEQYF	TGTGCCAGCAGTCGCCCCGGACAGGGTTTTTACGAGCAGTACTTC
many	TRBV10-3	TRBD2	TRBJ2-7	CAISGGASGSSYEQYF	TGTGCCATCAGTGGTGGGGCTAGCGGGAGCTCCTACGAGCAGTACTTC
once	TRBV20-1	NA	TRBJ1-2	CSANRDYTGYGYTF	TGCAGTGCTAACAGGGACTATACCGGCTATGGCTACACCTTC
NA	TRBV24-1	TRBD2	TRBJ2-5	CATSDYASGLFF	TGTGCCACCAGTGATTACGCTAGCGGTCTGTTCTTC
NA	TRBV2	TRBD1	TRBJ1-2	CASSTPDRSYGYTF	TGTGCCAGCAGTACCCCGGACAGGAGTTACGGCTACACCTTC
once	TRBV13	NA	TRBJ2-1	CASSLFRGGDEQFF	TGTGCCAGCAGCTTATTCAGGGGTGGGGATGAGCAGTTCTTC
NA	TRBV12-3/TRBV12-4	NA	TRBJ2-5	CASSLLADTDTQYF	TGTGCCAGCAGCTTATTGGCGGACACAGATACGCAGTACTTC
few	TRBV4-3	NA	TRBJ1-2	CASSQDNGAASNYGYTF	TGCGCCAGCAGCCAAGATAATGGGGCGGCTTCTAACTATGGCTACACCTTC